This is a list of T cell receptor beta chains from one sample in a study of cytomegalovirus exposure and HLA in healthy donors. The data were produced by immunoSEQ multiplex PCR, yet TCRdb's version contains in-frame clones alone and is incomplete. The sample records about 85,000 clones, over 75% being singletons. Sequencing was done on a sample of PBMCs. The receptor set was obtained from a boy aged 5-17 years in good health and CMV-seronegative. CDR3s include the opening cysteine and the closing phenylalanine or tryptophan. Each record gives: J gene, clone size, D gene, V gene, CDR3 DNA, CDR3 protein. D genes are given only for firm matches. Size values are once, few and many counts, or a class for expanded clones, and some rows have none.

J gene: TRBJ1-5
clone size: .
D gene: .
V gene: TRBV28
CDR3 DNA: TGTGCCAGCAGTTTGCCCGACATTTACCCCAATCAGCCCCAGCATTTT
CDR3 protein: CASSLPDIYPNQPQHF

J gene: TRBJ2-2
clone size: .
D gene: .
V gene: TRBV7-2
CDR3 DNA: TGTGCCAGCAGCTTAGAAAATTGGCAGGGCCGGAGACGGGAGCTGTTTTTT
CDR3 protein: CASSLENWQGRRRELFF

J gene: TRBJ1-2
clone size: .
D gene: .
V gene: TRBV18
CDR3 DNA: TGTGCCAGCTCACCAGGGCCGCACAGGGACGATGGCTACACCTTC
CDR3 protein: CASSPGPHRDDGYTF

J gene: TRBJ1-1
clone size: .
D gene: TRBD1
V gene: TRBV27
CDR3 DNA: TGTGCCAGCATCCTGACAGGGGGCAGGACTGAAGCTTTCTTT
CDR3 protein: CASILTGGRTEAFF

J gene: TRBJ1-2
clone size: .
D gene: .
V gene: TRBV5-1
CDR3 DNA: TGCGCCAGCAGCTCATCGCCGGGAGCCTACACCTTC
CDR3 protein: CASSSSPGAYTF

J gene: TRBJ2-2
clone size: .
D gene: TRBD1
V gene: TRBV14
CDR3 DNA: TGTGCCAGCAAGCGGAGGACAGGGGTAACCGGGGAGCTGTTTTTT
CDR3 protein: CASKRRTGVTGELFF

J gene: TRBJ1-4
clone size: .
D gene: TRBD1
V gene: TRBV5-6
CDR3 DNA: TGTGCCAGCAGCCCAAGCAACGTTTCTAGGGACAGGGGTAATGAAAAACTGTTTTTT
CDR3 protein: CASSPSNVSRDRGNEKLFF

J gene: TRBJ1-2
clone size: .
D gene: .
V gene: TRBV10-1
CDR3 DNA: TGCGCCAGCAGTGATACAGGTTCCTATGGCTACACCTTC
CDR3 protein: CASSDTGSYGYTF

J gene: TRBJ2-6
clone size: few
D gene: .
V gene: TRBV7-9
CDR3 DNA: TGTGCCAGCATGTTTCCAGGCACTGGGGCCAACGTCCTGACTTTC
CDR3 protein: CASMFPGTGANVLTF

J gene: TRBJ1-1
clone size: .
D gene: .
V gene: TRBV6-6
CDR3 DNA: TGTGCCAGCAGTTATGACAGTTTGAACACTGAAGCTTTCTTT
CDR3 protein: CASSYDSLNTEAFF

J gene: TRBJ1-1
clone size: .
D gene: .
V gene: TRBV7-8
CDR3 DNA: TGTGCCAGCAGCTTAGTACAGGTGACACGGGGGACTGAAGCTTTCTTT
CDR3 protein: CASSLVQVTRGTEAFF

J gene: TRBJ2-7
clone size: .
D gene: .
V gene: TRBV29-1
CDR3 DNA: TGCAGCGTTGCCAAGGGGCCCTACGAGCAGTACTTC
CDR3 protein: CSVAKGPYEQYF

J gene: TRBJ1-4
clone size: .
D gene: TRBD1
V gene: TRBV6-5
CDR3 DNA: TGTGCCAGCAGTCTTTCCGGGACAGGCCACGAAAAACTGTTTTTT
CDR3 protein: CASSLSGTGHEKLFF

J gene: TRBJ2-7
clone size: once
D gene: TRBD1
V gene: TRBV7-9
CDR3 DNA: TGTGCCAGCAGCGGGACAGGGGTCGAGCAGTACTTC
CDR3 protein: CASSGTGVEQYF

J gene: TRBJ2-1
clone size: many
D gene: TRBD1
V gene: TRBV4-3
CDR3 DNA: TGCGCCAGCAGCTACGGACAGGGGGCGGATGAGCAGTTCTTC
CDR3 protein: CASSYGQGADEQFF

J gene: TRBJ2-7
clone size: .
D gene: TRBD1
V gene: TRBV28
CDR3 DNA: TGTGCCAGCAGTGGCGGAACCGGGACAGGCTCCTACGAGCAGTACTTC
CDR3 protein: CASSGGTGTGSYEQYF

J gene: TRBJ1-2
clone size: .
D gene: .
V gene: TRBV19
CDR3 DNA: TGTGCCAGTAGCCTACACTCGGGGGGCTACACCTTC
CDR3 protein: CASSLHSGGYTF

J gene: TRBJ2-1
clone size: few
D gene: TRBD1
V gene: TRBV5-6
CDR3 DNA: TGTGCCAGCAGCCCGCGTGGACAGGGGCTCAAGAATGAGCAGTTCTTC
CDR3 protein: CASSPRGQGLKNEQFF

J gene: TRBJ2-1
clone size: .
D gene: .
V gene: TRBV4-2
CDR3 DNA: TGTGCCAGCAGCCAAGATTTTACAGCCTACAATGAGCAGTTCTTC
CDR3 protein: CASSQDFTAYNEQFF

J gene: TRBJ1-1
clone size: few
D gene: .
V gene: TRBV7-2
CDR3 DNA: TGTGCCAGCAGCTTAGCGCCCAGCACTGAAGCTTTCTTT
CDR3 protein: CASSLAPSTEAFF

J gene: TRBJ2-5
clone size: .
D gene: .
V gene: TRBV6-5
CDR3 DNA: TGTGCCAGCAGACACCGGACAAACCAAGAGACCCAGTACTTC
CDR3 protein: CASRHRTNQETQYF

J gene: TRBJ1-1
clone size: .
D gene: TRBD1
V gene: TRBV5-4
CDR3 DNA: TGTGCCAGCAGCAGAGCCGGGACAGGGGTGACGAACACTGAAGCTTTCTTT
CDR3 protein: CASSRAGTGVTNTEAFF

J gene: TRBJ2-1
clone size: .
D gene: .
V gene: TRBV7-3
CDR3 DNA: TGTGCCAGCAGCCCCGCCGGAGATAGTGAGCAGTTCTTC
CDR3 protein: CASSPAGDSEQFF

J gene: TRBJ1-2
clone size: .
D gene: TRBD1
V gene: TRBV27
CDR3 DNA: TGTGCCAGCAGGCCTACAGGGGACTATGGCTACACCTTC
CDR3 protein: CASRPTGDYGYTF

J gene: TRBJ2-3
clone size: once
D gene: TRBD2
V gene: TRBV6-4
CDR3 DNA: TGTGCCAGCAGTGAGGTTAGCGGGGCGGATACGCAGTATTTT
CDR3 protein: CASSEVSGADTQYF

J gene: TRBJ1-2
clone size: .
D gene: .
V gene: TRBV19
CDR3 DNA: TGTGCCAGTAGTTGGACAGTCGGCTATGGCTACACCTTC
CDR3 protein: CASSWTVGYGYTF

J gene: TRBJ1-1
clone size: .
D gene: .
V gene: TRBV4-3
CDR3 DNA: TGCGCCAGCAGCCCGATACAGGGCCTGAACACTGAAGCTTTCTTT
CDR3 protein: CASSPIQGLNTEAFF

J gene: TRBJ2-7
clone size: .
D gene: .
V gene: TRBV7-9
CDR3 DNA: TGTGCCAGCAGCTTAGCCCCCGGTGGCGAGCAGTACTTC
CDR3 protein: CASSLAPGGEQYF

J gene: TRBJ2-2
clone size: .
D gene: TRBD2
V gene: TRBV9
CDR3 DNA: TGTGCCAGCAGTTACCCTGGACTAGCGGGTTTTGACACAACGGCCGGGGAGCTGTTTTTT
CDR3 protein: CASSYPGLAGFDTTAGELFF

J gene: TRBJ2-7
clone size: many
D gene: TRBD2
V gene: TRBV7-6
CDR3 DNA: TGTGCCAGCAGCCCACTCGGGACTAGCTTTTACGAGCAGTACTTC
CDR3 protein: CASSPLGTSFYEQYF

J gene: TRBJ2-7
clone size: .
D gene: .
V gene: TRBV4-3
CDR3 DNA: TGCGCCAGCAGCCAAGGATTGGCGGGATCCTACGAGCAGTACTTC
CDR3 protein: CASSQGLAGSYEQYF

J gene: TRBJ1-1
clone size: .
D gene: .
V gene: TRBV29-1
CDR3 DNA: TGCAGCGTTGGTAGCACTGAAGCTTTCTTT
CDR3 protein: CSVGSTEAFF

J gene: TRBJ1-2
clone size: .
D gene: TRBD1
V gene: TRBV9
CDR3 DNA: TGTGCCAGCAGCGCCGGGACAGGGGGAAAGAACTATGGCTACACCTTC
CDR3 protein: CASSAGTGGKNYGYTF

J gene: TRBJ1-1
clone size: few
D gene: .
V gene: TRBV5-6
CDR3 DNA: TGTGCCAGCAGCTTGGGTGGGGCGAACACTGAAGCTTTCTTT
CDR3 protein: CASSLGGANTEAFF

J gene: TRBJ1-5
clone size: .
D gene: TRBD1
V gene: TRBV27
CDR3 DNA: TGTGCCAGCAGTAGAGACAGGGGTCAGCCCCAGCATTTT
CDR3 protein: CASSRDRGQPQHF

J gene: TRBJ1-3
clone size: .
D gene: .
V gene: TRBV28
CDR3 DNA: TGTGCCAGCTTTGGGGGGGGCTCTGGAAACACCATATATTTT
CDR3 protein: CASFGGGSGNTIYF

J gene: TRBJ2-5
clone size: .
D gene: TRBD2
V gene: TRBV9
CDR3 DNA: TGTGCCAGCAGCACGCGAAAGGAGGTGATAGCGGGGGGCCGGGGGGAGACCCAGTACTTC
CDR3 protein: CASSTRKEVIAGGRGETQYF

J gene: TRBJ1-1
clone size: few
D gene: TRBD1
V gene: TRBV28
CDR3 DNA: TGTGCCAGCAGTTTCGCTTACCTCCGGGACAGAGGCACTGAAGCTTTCTTT
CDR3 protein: CASSFAYLRDRGTEAFF

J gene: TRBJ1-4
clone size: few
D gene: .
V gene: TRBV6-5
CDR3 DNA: TGTGCCAGCAGTTACACCTCCGGGGAAAAACTGTTTTTT
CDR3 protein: CASSYTSGEKLFF

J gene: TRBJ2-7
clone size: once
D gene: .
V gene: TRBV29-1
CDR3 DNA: TGCAGCGTAGGCACAGGGAACTACGAGCAGTACTTC
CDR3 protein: CSVGTGNYEQYF

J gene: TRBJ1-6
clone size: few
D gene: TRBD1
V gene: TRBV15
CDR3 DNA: TGTGCCACCAGCCGAGAAAGGGGGACAGCCTTAACACCCCTCCACTTT
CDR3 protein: CATSRERGTALTPLHF

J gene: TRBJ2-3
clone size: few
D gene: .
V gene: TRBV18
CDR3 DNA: TGTGCCAGCTCACAAACGGAGGGCCGAAAAGATACGCAGTATTTT
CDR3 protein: CASSQTEGRKDTQYF

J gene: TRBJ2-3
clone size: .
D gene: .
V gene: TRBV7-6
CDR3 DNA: TGTGCCAGCAGCTTTCGACTAGGGGGCACAGATACGCAGTATTTT
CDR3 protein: CASSFRLGGTDTQYF

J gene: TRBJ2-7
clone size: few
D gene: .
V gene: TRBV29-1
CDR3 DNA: TGCAGCGTTGAAGATGACGGGACCTACGAGCAGTACTTC
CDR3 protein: CSVEDDGTYEQYF

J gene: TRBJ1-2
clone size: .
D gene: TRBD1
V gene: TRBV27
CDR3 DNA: TGTGCCAGCAGTCCTAACAGGGGGAGCGGCTACACCTTC
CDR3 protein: CASSPNRGSGYTF